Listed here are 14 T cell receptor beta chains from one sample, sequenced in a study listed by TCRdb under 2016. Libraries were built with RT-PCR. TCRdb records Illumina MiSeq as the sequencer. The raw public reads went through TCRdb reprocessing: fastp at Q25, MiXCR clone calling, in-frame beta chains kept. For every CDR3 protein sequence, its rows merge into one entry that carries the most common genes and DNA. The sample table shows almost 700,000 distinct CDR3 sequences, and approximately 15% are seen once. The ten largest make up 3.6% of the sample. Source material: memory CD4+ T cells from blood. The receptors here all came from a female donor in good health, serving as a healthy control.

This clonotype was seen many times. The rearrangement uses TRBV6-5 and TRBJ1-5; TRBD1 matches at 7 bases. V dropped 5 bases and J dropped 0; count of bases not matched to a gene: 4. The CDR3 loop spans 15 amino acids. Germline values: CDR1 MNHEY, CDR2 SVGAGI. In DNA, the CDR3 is TGTGCCAGCAGTCCGACAGGGAATAGCAATCAGCCCCAGCATTTT. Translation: CASSPTGNSNQPQHF.

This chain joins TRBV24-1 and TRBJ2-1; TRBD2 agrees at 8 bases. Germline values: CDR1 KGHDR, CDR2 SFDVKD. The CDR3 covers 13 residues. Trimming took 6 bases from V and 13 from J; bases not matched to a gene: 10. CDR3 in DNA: TGTGCCACCAGTCCGAGCGGGGGTTTTCAACAGTTCTTC. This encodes CATSPSGGFQQFF.

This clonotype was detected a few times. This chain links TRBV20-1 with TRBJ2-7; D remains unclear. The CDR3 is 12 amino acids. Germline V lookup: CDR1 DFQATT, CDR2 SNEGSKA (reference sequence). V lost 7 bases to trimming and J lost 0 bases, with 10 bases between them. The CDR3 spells CSVGGTSYEQYF. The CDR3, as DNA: TGCAGTGTGGGTGGAACCTCCTACGAGCAGTACTTC.

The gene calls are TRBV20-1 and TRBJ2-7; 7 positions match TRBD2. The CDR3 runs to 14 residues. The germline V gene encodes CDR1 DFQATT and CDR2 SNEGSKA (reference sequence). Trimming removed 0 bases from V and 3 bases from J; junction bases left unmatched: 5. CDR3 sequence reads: CSARDSGHIYEQYF. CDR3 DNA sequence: TGCAGTGCTAGAGATAGCGGGCACATCTACGAGCAGTACTTC.

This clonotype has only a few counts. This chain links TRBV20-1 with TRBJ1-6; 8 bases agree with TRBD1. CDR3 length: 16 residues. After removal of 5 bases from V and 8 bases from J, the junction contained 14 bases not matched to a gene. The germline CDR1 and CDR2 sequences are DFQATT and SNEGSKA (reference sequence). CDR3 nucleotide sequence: TGCAGTGCTCGTCGATCGGGACAGGTCCATCATTCACCCCTCCACTTT. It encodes CSARRSGQVHHSPLHF.

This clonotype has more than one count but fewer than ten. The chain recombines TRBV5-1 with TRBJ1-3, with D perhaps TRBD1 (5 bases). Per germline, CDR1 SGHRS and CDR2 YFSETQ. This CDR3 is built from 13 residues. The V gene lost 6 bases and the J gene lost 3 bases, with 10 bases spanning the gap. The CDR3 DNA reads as TGCGCCAGCACCCTGGGGGTTGGAAACACCATATATTTT. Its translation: CASTLGVGNTIYF.

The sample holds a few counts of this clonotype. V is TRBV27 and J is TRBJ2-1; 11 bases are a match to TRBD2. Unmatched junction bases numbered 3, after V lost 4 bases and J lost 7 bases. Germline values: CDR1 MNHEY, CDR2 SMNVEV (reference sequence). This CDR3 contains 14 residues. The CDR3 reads CASSSLAGGNEQFF. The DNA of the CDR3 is TGTGCCAGCAGTTCCCTAGCGGGAGGAAATGAGCAGTTCTTC.

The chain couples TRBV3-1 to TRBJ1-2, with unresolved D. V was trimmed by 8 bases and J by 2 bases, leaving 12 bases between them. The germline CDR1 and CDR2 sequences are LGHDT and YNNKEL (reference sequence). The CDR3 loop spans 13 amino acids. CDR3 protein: CASGQETNYGYTF. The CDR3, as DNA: TGTGCCAGCGGGCAGGAAACGAACTATGGCTACACCTTC. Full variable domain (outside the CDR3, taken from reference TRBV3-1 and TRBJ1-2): DTAVSQTPKYLVTQMGNDKSIKCEQNLGHDTMYWYKQDSKKFLKIMFSYNNKELIINETVPNRFSPKSPDKAHLNLHINSLELGDSAVYFCASGQETNYGYTFGSGTRLTVV.

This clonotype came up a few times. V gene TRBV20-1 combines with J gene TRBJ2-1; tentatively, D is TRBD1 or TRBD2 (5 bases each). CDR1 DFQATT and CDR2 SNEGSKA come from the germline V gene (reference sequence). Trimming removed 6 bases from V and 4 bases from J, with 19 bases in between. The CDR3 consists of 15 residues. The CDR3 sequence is CSAHNRDDLYNEQFF. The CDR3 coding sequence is TGCAGTGCCCACAACCGGGACGACCTATACAATGAGCAGTTCTTC.

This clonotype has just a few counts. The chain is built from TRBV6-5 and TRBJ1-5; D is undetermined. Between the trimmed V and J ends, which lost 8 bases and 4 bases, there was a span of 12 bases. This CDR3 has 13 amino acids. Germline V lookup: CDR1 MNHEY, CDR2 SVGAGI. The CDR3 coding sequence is TGTGCCAGCGTCCTGAGTCTAAATCAGCCCCAGCATTTT. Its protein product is CASVLSLNQPQHF.

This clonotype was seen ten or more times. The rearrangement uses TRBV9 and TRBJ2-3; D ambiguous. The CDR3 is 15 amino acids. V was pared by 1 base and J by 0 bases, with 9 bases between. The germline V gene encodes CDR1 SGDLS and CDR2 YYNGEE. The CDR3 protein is CASSVTRLSTDTQYF. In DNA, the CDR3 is TGTGCCAGCAGCGTAACCCGCCTCAGCACAGATACGCAGTATTTT.

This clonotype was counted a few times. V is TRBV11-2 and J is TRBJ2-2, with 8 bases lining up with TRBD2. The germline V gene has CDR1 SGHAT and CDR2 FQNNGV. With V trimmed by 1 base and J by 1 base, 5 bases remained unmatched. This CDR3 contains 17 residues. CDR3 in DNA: TGTGCCAGCAGCTTAGCCCCCACTAGCGGGAACACCGGGGAGCTGTTTTTT. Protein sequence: CASSLAPTSGNTGELFF.

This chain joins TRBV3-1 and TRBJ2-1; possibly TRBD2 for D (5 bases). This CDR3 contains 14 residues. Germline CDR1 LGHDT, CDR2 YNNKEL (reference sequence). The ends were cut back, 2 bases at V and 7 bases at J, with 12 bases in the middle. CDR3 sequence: CASSQSTSTNEQFF. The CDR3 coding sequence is TGTGCCAGCAGCCAAAGTACTAGTACTAATGAGCAGTTCTTC.

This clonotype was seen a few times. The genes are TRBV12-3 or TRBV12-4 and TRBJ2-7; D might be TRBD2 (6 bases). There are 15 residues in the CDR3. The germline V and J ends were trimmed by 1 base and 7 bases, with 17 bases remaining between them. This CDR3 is CASSLGEGGWREQYF. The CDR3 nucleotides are TGTGCCAGCAGTTTAGGAGAGGGAGGATGGAGGGAGCAGTACTTC.